This T cell receptor (beta chain) was recorded in a study of cytomegalovirus exposure and HLA in healthy donors. Some clones are missing from TCRdb's copy, which holds only in-frame ones; the method was immunoSEQ multiplex PCR. The sample records some 120,000 clones, roughly nine tenths being singletons. CDR1 and CDR2 from the germline V gene are MNHEY and SVGAGI. The CDR3 spans 16 residues. The V and J ends lost 2 bases and 0 bases, in that order; junction bases with no gene match: 4. Broader study findings: There were some public TCRs occurring in many donors, but most TCR sequences were rare. Reports described diagnosis of cytomegalovirus status by the classifier as highly specific and sensitive.

About this clone: The antigen is not known.

This rearrangement joins TRBV6-5 to TRBJ1-3; TRBD1 agrees at 7 bases. The origin of this receptor is a woman younger than 35 in good health and CMV-seronegative. The sample comprised PBMCs. CDR3 bases: TGTGCCAGCAGTTACGTCAGGGGGATCTCTGGAAACACCATATATTTT. Residues: CASSYVRGISGNTIYF.